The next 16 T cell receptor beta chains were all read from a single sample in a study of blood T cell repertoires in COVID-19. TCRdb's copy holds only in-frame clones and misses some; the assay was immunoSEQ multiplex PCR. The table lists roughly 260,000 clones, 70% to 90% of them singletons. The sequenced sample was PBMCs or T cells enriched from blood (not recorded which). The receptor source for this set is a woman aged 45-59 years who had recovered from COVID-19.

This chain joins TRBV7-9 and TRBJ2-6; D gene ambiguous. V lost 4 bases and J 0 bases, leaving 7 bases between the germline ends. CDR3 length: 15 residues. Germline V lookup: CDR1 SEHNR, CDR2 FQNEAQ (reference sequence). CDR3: CASSSRSSGANVLTF. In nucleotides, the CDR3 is TGTGCCAGCAGCTCCAGAAGCTCTGGGGCCAACGTCCTGACTTTC.

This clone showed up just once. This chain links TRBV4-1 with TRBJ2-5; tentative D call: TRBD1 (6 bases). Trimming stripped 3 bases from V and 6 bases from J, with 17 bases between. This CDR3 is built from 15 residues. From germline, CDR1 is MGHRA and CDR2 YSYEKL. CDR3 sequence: CASSQPGQGDKTQYF. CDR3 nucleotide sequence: TGCGCCAGCAGCCAGCCGGGACAAGGAGACAAGACCCAGTACTTC.

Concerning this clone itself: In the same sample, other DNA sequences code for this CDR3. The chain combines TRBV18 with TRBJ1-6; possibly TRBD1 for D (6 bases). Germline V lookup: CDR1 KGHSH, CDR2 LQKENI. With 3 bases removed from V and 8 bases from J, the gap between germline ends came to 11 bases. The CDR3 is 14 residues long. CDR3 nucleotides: TGTGCCAGCTCACCTTCAGGGGACGATTCACCCCTCCACTTT. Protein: CASSPSGDDSPLHF.

The chain's CDR3 is CASSVQGANYGYTF. CDR3 DNA: TGTGCCAGCAGCGTGCAGGGGGCAAACTATGGCTACACCTTC. The chain links TRBV9 to TRBJ1-2; 8 bases are a match to TRBD1. The CDR3 spans 14 residues. Germline loops: CDR1 SGDLS, CDR2 YYNGEE. J gave up 2 bases and V 2 bases, and 2 bases lay outside the gene matches.

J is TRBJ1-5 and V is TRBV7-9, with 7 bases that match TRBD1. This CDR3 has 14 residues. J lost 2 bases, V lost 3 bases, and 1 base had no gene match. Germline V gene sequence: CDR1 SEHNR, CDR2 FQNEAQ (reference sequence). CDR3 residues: CASSFGQGNQPQHF. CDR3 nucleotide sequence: TGTGCCAGCAGCTTTGGACAGGGCAATCAGCCCCAGCATTTT.

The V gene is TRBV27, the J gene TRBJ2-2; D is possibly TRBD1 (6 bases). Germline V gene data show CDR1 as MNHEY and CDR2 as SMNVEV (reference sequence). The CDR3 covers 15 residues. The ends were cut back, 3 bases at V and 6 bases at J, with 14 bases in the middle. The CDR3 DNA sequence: TGTGCCAGCAGTTTGGGCGTGGGGGCGGCCGGGGAGCTGTTTTTT. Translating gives CASSLGVGAAGELFF.

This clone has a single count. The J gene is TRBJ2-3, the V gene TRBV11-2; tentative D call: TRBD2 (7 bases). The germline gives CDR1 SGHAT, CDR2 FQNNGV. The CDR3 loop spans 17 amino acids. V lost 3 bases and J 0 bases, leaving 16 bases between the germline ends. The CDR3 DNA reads TGTGCCAGCAGCTTGCCCATAGGGGGGGGGAGCACAGATACGCAGTATTTT. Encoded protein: CASSLPIGGGSTDTQYF.

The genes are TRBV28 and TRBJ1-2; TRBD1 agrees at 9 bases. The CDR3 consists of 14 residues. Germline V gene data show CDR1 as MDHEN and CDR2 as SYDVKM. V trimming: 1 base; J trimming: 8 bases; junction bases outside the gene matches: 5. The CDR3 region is CASSLYDRGAGYTF. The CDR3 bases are TGTGCCAGCAGTTTATATGACAGGGGGGCAGGCTACACCTTC.

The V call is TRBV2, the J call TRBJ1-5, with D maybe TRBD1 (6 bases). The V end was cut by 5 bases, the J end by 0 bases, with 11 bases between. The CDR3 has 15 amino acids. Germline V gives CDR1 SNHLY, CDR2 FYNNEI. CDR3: CASSKDSYSNQPQHF. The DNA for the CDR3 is TGTGCCAGCAGTAAGGACAGCTATAGCAATCAGCCCCAGCATTTT.

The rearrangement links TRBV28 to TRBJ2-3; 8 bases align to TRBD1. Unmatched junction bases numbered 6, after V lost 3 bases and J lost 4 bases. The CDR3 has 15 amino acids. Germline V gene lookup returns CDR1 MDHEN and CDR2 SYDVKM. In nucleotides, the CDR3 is TGTGCCAGCAGTTTGCCGACAGGGGCGGCAGATACGCAGTATTTT. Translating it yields CASSLPTGAADTQYF. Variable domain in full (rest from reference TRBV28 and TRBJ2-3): DVKVTQSSRYLVKRTGEKVFLECVQDMDHENMFWYRQDPGLGLRLIYFSYDVKMKEKGDIPEGYSVSREKKERFSLILESASTNQTSMYLCASSLPTGAADTQYFGPGTRLTVL.

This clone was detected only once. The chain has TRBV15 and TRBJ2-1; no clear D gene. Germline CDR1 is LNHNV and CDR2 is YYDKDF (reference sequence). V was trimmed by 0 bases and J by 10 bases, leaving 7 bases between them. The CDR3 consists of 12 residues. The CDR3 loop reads CATSRDYYEQFF. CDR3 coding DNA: TGTGCCACCAGCAGAGATTACTACGAGCAGTTCTTC.

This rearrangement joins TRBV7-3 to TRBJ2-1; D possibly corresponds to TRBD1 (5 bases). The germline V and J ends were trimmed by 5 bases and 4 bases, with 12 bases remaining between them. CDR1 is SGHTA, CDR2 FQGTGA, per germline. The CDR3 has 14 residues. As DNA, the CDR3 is TGTGCCAGCAGCCCTGGGGCAGCTTACAATGAGCAGTTCTTC. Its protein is CASSPGAAYNEQFF.

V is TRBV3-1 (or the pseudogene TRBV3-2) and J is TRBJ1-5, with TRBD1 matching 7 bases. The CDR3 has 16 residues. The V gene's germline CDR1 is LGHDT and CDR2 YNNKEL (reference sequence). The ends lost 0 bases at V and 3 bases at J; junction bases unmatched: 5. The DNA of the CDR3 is TGTGCCAGCAGCCAAGACAGGACAGGAATCAATCAGCCCCAGCATTTT. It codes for CASSQDRTGINQPQHF.

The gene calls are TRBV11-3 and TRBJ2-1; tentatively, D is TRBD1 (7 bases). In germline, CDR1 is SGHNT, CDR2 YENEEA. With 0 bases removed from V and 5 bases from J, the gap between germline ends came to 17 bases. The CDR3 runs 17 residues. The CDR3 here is CASSLDSGGTEDNEQFF. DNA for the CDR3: TGTGCCAGCAGCTTAGATTCAGGCGGGACAGAAGACAATGAGCAGTTCTTC.

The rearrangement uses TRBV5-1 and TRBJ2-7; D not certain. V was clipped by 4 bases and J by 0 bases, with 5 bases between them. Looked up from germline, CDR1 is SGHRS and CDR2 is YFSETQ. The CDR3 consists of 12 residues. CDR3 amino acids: CASSPNSYEQYF. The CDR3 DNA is TGCGCCAGCAGCCCAAACTCCTACGAGCAGTACTTC.

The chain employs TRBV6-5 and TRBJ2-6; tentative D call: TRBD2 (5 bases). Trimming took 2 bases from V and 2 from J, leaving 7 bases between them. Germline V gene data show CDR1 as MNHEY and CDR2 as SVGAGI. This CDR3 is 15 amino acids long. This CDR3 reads CASSYAGAGANVLTF. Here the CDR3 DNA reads TGTGCCAGCAGTTACGCCGGGGCTGGGGCCAACGTCCTGACTTTC.